Listed below are T cell receptor beta chains from one sample, sequenced in a study of identifying expanded T cells in peripheral blood. Only in-frame clones appear in the TCRdb table, and some are missing; sequencing was by immunoSEQ multiplex PCR. Among fewer than 110,000 clones listed, around nine tenths were seen once. The sequenced material came from blood. The receptors here all came from a person between 18 and 75 years old in good health. Both conserved end residues are part of each CDR3. Each record gives: V gene, clone size, J gene, D gene, CDR3 length, CDR3 protein, CDR3 DNA. D genes are given only for firm matches. Clone size appears in some rows only: once, few, many, or a class for an expanded clone.

V gene: TRBV12-5
clone size: .
J gene: TRBJ2-7
D gene: .
CDR3 length: 15
CDR3 protein: CASAAFGTRAYEQYF
CDR3 DNA: TGTGCTAGTGCCGCGTTCGGGACAAGAGCCTACGAGCAGTACTTC

V gene: TRBV7-9
clone size: .
J gene: TRBJ2-7
D gene: TRBD1
CDR3 length: 16
CDR3 protein: CASSQDRGTGGHEQYF
CDR3 DNA: TGTGCCAGCAGCCAAGATCGCGGAACAGGGGGCCACGAGCAGTACTTC

V gene: TRBV5-1
clone size: .
J gene: TRBJ1-4
D gene: TRBD1
CDR3 length: 13
CDR3 protein: CASSHQGDEKLFF
CDR3 DNA: TGCGCCAGCAGCCATCAGGGGGATGAAAAACTGTTTTTT

V gene: TRBV19
clone size: .
J gene: TRBJ2-1
D gene: TRBD1
CDR3 length: 13
CDR3 protein: CASSIGQADEQFF
CDR3 DNA: TGTGCCAGTAGTATCGGACAGGCCGATGAGCAGTTCTTC

V gene: TRBV6-1
clone size: few
J gene: TRBJ2-7
D gene: TRBD1
CDR3 length: 15
CDR3 protein: CASSDRQGSSYEQYF
CDR3 DNA: TGTGCCAGCAGTGACAGACAGGGGTCTTCCTACGAGCAGTACTTC

V gene: TRBV4-3
clone size: .
J gene: TRBJ2-5
D gene: TRBD1
CDR3 length: 14
CDR3 protein: CASSQGTGEETQYF
CDR3 DNA: TGCGCCAGCAGCCAAGGGACAGGGGAAGAGACCCAGTACTTC

V gene: TRBV11-3
clone size: .
J gene: TRBJ2-2
D gene: TRBD2
CDR3 length: 15
CDR3 protein: CASSLTSGGIGELFF
CDR3 DNA: TGTGCCAGCAGCCTGACTAGCGGGGGGATCGGGGAGCTGTTTTTT

V gene: TRBV10-3
clone size: .
J gene: TRBJ1-1
D gene: .
CDR3 length: 14
CDR3 protein: CAVSSTQGSTEAFF
CDR3 DNA: TGTGCCGTATCGTCGACTCAGGGTTCCACTGAAGCTTTCTTT

V gene: TRBV7-9
clone size: few
J gene: TRBJ1-3
D gene: .
CDR3 length: 15
CDR3 protein: CASSPRGSSGNTIYF
CDR3 DNA: TGTGCCAGCAGCCCCCGAGGGAGCTCTGGAAACACCATATATTTT

V gene: TRBV2
clone size: few
J gene: TRBJ1-6
D gene: .
CDR3 length: 12
CDR3 protein: CASSEGESPLHF
CDR3 DNA: TGTGCCAGCAGTGAAGGGGAATCACCCCTCCACTTT

V gene: TRBV11-3
clone size: .
J gene: TRBJ1-1
D gene: .
CDR3 length: 13
CDR3 protein: CASSFRLDTEAFF
CDR3 DNA: TGTGCCAGCAGCTTTAGGCTGGACACTGAAGCTTTCTTT

V gene: TRBV2
clone size: .
J gene: TRBJ1-1
D gene: TRBD1
CDR3 length: 14
CDR3 protein: CASTGQGGESEAFF
CDR3 DNA: TGTGCCAGCACCGGACAGGGTGGGGAGTCTGAAGCTTTCTTT

V gene: TRBV9
clone size: .
J gene: TRBJ2-7
D gene: .
CDR3 length: 18
CDR3 protein: CASSVASPSDGGAYEQYF
CDR3 DNA: TGTGCCAGCAGCGTAGCTAGTCCCTCCGACGGGGGCGCCTACGAGCAGTACTTC

V gene: TRBV18
clone size: .
J gene: TRBJ1-4
D gene: .
CDR3 length: 14
CDR3 protein: CASSRGGGGEKLFF
CDR3 DNA: TGTGCCAGCTCACGAGGCGGAGGCGGCGAAAAACTGTTTTTT

V gene: TRBV9
clone size: .
J gene: TRBJ2-3
D gene: .
CDR3 length: 15
CDR3 protein: CASSVGWGTSDTQYF
CDR3 DNA: TGTGCCAGCAGCGTAGGTTGGGGGACCAGTGATACGCAGTATTTT

V gene: TRBV6-5
clone size: .
J gene: TRBJ2-3
D gene: TRBD2
CDR3 length: 16
CDR3 protein: CASSYGAGGGSDTQYF
CDR3 DNA: TGTGCCAGCAGTTACGGAGCGGGGGGGGGCTCGGATACGCAGTATTTT

V gene: TRBV5-1
clone size: .
J gene: TRBJ2-1
D gene: .
CDR3 length: 15
CDR3 protein: CASSLEPGNHNEQFF
CDR3 DNA: TGCGCCAGCAGCTTGGAACCGGGCAACCACAATGAGCAGTTCTTC

V gene: TRBV5-1
clone size: .
J gene: TRBJ2-1
D gene: .
CDR3 length: 17
CDR3 protein: CASSLTAGTPVYNEQFF
CDR3 DNA: TGCGCCAGCAGCTTGACCGCCGGGACCCCTGTTTACAATGAGCAGTTCTTC

V gene: TRBV19
clone size: .
J gene: TRBJ2-6
D gene: .
CDR3 length: 18
CDR3 protein: CASSMVRGDTSGANVLTF
CDR3 DNA: TGTGCCAGTAGTATGGTGCGCGGGGACACCTCTGGGGCCAACGTCCTGACTTTC

V gene: TRBV29-1
clone size: .
J gene: TRBJ2-6
D gene: .
CDR3 length: 14
CDR3 protein: CSVSGRSGANVLTF
CDR3 DNA: TGCAGCGTTTCGGGGCGCTCTGGGGCCAACGTCCTGACTTTC

V gene: TRBV18
clone size: .
J gene: TRBJ1-3
D gene: TRBD1
CDR3 length: 14
CDR3 protein: CASSLGQGGNTIYF
CDR3 DNA: TGTGCCAGCTCACTTGGACAGGGCGGAAACACCATATATTTT

V gene: TRBV5-8
clone size: .
J gene: TRBJ2-7
D gene: .
CDR3 length: 13
CDR3 protein: CASSPKMTYEQYF
CDR3 DNA: TGTGCCAGCAGCCCGAAGATGACCTACGAGCAGTACTTC

V gene: TRBV4-1
clone size: .
J gene: TRBJ2-5
D gene: .
CDR3 length: 14
CDR3 protein: CASSPYATQETQYF
CDR3 DNA: TGCGCCAGCAGCCCATATGCCACCCAAGAGACCCAGTACTTC

V gene: TRBV6-5
clone size: .
J gene: TRBJ1-1
D gene: .
CDR3 length: 12
CDR3 protein: CASSYPPSEAFF
CDR3 DNA: TGTGCCAGCAGTTACCCCCCCAGTGAAGCTTTCTTT

V gene: TRBV13
clone size: .
J gene: TRBJ1-6
D gene: .
CDR3 length: 16
CDR3 protein: CASSSTGRVQGSPLHF
CDR3 DNA: TGTGCCAGCAGCTCCACCGGACGGGTCCAAGGTTCACCCCTCCACTTT

V gene: TRBV6-6
clone size: .
J gene: TRBJ1-1
D gene: TRBD1
CDR3 length: 15
CDR3 protein: CASSYGGGMNTEAFF
CDR3 DNA: TGTGCCAGCAGTTACGGAGGGGGCATGAACACTGAAGCTTTCTTT

V gene: TRBV7-9
clone size: .
J gene: TRBJ2-2
D gene: .
CDR3 length: 17
CDR3 protein: CASSLARGGENTGELFF
CDR3 DNA: TGTGCCAGCAGCTTAGCTCGAGGGGGAGAGAACACCGGGGAGCTGTTTTTT

V gene: TRBV6-4
clone size: .
J gene: TRBJ2-3
D gene: TRBD1
CDR3 length: 14
CDR3 protein: CASSEGGPTDTQYF
CDR3 DNA: TGTGCCAGCAGTGAAGGGGGCCCCACAGATACGCAGTATTTT

V gene: TRBV7-9
clone size: .
J gene: TRBJ1-4
D gene: .
CDR3 length: 13
CDR3 protein: CASSLPQGEKLFF
CDR3 DNA: TGTGCCAGCAGCTTACCGCAGGGTGAAAAACTGTTTTTT

V gene: TRBV7-2
clone size: .
J gene: TRBJ1-6
D gene: .
CDR3 length: 15
CDR3 protein: CASSSSPAAKSPLHF
CDR3 DNA: TGTGCCAGCAGCTCCTCGCCGGCCGCTAAATCACCCCTCCACTTT

V gene: TRBV5-6
clone size: .
J gene: TRBJ2-5
D gene: .
CDR3 length: 17
CDR3 protein: CASSSPPRLKGGETQYF
CDR3 DNA: TGTGCCAGCAGCTCCCCCCCCCGCCTTAAAGGGGGAGAGACCCAGTACTTC

V gene: TRBV5-6
clone size: once
J gene: TRBJ2-5
D gene: TRBD1
CDR3 length: 15
CDR3 protein: CASSRGTGNQETQYF
CDR3 DNA: TGTGCCAGCAGCCGGGGGACAGGCAACCAAGAGACCCAGTACTTC

V gene: TRBV28
clone size: .
J gene: TRBJ2-5
D gene: TRBD1
CDR3 length: 13
CDR3 protein: CASRGGGLKTQYF
CDR3 DNA: TGTGCCAGCAGAGGGGGCGGTTTGAAGACCCAGTACTTC

V gene: TRBV5-6
clone size: .
J gene: TRBJ1-3
D gene: .
CDR3 length: 15
CDR3 protein: CASSLAQVSGNTIYF
CDR3 DNA: TGTGCCAGCAGCTTGGCGCAAGTCTCTGGAAACACCATATATTTT

V gene: TRBV7-2
clone size: .
J gene: TRBJ2-5
D gene: .
CDR3 length: 14
CDR3 protein: CASSLQGSQETQYF
CDR3 DNA: TGTGCCAGCAGCTTACAGGGGTCCCAAGAGACCCAGTACTTC

V gene: TRBV4-3
clone size: .
J gene: TRBJ2-1
D gene: .
CDR3 length: 16
CDR3 protein: CASSQDPGPRFNEQFF
CDR3 DNA: TGCGCCAGCAGCCAAGACCCGGGACCGAGGTTCAATGAGCAGTTCTTC

V gene: TRBV19
clone size: .
J gene: TRBJ1-2
D gene: .
CDR3 length: 14
CDR3 protein: CASSIGPRAYGYTF
CDR3 DNA: TGTGCCAGTAGTATAGGTCCCAGAGCCTATGGCTACACCTTC

V gene: TRBV29-1
clone size: once
J gene: TRBJ1-1
D gene: .
CDR3 length: 12
CDR3 protein: CSAFTGNTEAFF
CDR3 DNA: TGCAGCGCCTTTACAGGGAACACTGAAGCTTTCTTT

V gene: TRBV11-2
clone size: .
J gene: TRBJ2-7
D gene: .
CDR3 length: 13
CDR3 protein: CASSLVRFYEQYF
CDR3 DNA: TGTGCCAGCAGCTTAGTTCGCTTCTACGAGCAGTACTTC

V gene: TRBV5-5
clone size: .
J gene: TRBJ1-1
D gene: TRBD1
CDR3 length: 17
CDR3 protein: CASSARDSSLSNTEAFF
CDR3 DNA: TGTGCCAGCAGCGCCCGGGACAGCAGTTTATCGAACACTGAAGCTTTCTTT

V gene: TRBV9
clone size: .
J gene: TRBJ2-5
D gene: TRBD2
CDR3 length: 16
CDR3 protein: CASSVVVAGDSGTQYF
CDR3 DNA: TGTGCCAGCAGCGTAGTGGTAGCGGGGGATTCAGGTACCCAGTACTTC

V gene: TRBV7-8
clone size: .
J gene: TRBJ2-5
D gene: .
CDR3 length: 13
CDR3 protein: CAQGSGATETQYF
CDR3 DNA: TGTGCCCAGGGGTCGGGGGCGACGGAGACCCAGTACTTC

V gene: TRBV10-2
clone size: .
J gene: TRBJ2-1
D gene: .
CDR3 length: 15
CDR3 protein: CATQDSQRTYNEQFF
CDR3 DNA: TGCGCCACTCAGGACAGCCAAAGGACCTACAATGAGCAGTTCTTC

V gene: TRBV11-2
clone size: .
J gene: TRBJ2-2
D gene: TRBD1
CDR3 length: 16
CDR3 protein: CASSLEGTGNTGELFF
CDR3 DNA: TGTGCCAGCAGCTTAGAAGGGACAGGGAACACCGGGGAGCTGTTTTTT

V gene: TRBV1
clone size: once
J gene: TRBJ2-5
D gene: .
CDR3 length: 15
CDR3 protein: CTSSQDIMGWETQYF
CDR3 DNA: TGCACCAGCAGCCAAGACATCATGGGGTGGGAGACCCAGTACTTC

V gene: TRBV7-2
clone size: .
J gene: TRBJ2-3
D gene: TRBD2
CDR3 length: 15
CDR3 protein: CASSLSPGGTDTQYF
CDR3 DNA: TGTGCCAGCAGCTTATCTCCGGGGGGGACAGATACGCAGTATTTT

V gene: TRBV7-9
clone size: .
J gene: TRBJ2-7
D gene: .
CDR3 length: 14
CDR3 protein: CASSLYPPAYEQYF
CDR3 DNA: TGTGCCAGCAGCCTCTATCCCCCGGCCTACGAGCAGTACTTC

V gene: TRBV7-6
clone size: .
J gene: TRBJ1-3
D gene: TRBD1
CDR3 length: 17
CDR3 protein: CASSLVAAGGAGNTIYF
CDR3 DNA: TGTGCCAGCAGCTTAGTAGCGGCAGGGGGTGCTGGAAACACCATATATTTT